The rows below give T cell receptor beta chains drawn from one sample of a study of T cells in Graves' hyperthyroidism and ophthalmopathy. One entry per CDR3 protein results from TCRdb running MiXCR on the multiplex PCR reads. The sample shows 730,000 or so distinct CDR3 sequences, roughly a sixth of them seen only once. Sequencing input: blood. These receptors all come from a woman in her forties or fifties with Graves' hyperthyroidism that later progressed to Graves' ophthalmopathy. The CDR3 runs from the conserved cysteine through the conserved F or W. Each record gives: V gene, CDR3 length, D gene, J gene, clone size, CDR3 DNA, CDR3 protein. D genes are given only for firm matches. Where a row states a size, it is once, few, many or the class of an expanded clone; other rows omit it.

>TRBV29-1|15|TRBD2|TRBJ2-5|NA
TGCAGCGTTGAACAGGGCGGGGGGGCCGCCGAGACCCAGTACTTC
CSVEQGGGAAETQYF
>TRBV6-2/TRBV6-3|13|NA|TRBJ2-3|NA
TGTGCCAGCAGTCGACTACTGGCGGATACGCAGTATTTT
CASSRLLADTQYF
>TRBV6-1|14|NA|TRBJ2-5|few
TGTGCCAGCAGCCAACGGGGAAGGCGGGAGACCCAGTACTTC
CASSQRGRRETQYF
>TRBV6-1|14|NA|TRBJ1-2|NA
TGTGCCAGCAGTGAAGGTCGGGACACCTATGGCTACACCTTC
CASSEGRDTYGYTF
>TRBV7-3|17|NA|TRBJ2-2|many
TGTGCCAGCAGCCCCGCCCCTGGGACGGCGAACACCGGGGAGCTGTTTTTT
CASSPAPGTANTGELFF
>TRBV20-1|15|NA|TRBJ2-5|many
TGCAGTGCTAGAGATCACGAGGGGCCCAGCGGGACCCAGTACTTC
CSARDHEGPSGTQYF
>TRBV5-8|15|NA|TRBJ1-2|many
TGTGCCAGCAGCGCGGGGGCAGGGGTGATCTATGGCTACACCTTC
CASSAGAGVIYGYTF
>TRBV5-6|15|NA|TRBJ1-4|few
TGTGCCAGCAGCTTGGTTGGGGAAAGCGATGAAAAACTGTTTTTT
CASSLVGESDEKLFF
>TRBV9|16|TRBD2|TRBJ2-2|few
TGTGCCAGCAGCGTATATGCGGGGGGGAGCACCGGGGAGCTGTTTTTT
CASSVYAGGSTGELFF
>TRBV24-1|16|NA|TRBJ1-5|NA
TGTGCCACCAGGACGGGGAGGGGGAAAGGCAATCAGCCCCAGCATTTT
CATRTGRGKGNQPQHF
>TRBV5-1|14|NA|TRBJ1-1|many
TGCGCCAGCAGCTTCTCCAGGGGAGACACTGAAGCTTTCTTT
CASSFSRGDTEAFF
>TRBV10-3|14|NA|TRBJ2-1|few
TGTGCCATCAGTGAGTCTAGAGGGGGGAATGAGCAGTTCTTC
CAISESRGGNEQFF
>TRBV3-1|16|TRBD2|TRBJ2-7|NA
TGTGCCAGCAGCCCCCGGCTAGCGGGGGTCTCCTACGAGCAGTACTTC
CASSPRLAGVSYEQYF
>TRBV3-1|13|NA|TRBJ2-7|many
TGTGCCAGCAGCCAATCCCGCCCGCGCGAGCAGTACTTC
CASSQSRPREQYF
>TRBV3-1|14|NA|TRBJ2-5|many
TGTGCCAGCAGCCAAGAGTCGAGACAAGAGACCCAGTACTTC
CASSQESRQETQYF
>TRBV12-3/TRBV12-4|14|NA|TRBJ1-1|many
TGTGCCAGCAGTTTAAGGGGGGCAGGCACTGAAGCTTTCTTT
CASSLRGAGTEAFF
>TRBV12-3/TRBV12-4|15|TRBD2|TRBJ2-3|many
TGTGCCAGCAGAACTAGCGGGGGGAGTGCAGATACGCAGTATTTT
CASRTSGGSADTQYF
>TRBV7-8|16|TRBD1|TRBJ1-1|NA
TGTGCCAGCAGCACCCACCTGGACAGGGCGGTAACTGAAGCTTTCTTT
CASSTHLDRAVTEAFF
>TRBV19|13|TRBD1|TRBJ2-5|few
TGTGCCAGTAAAAGGGACAGCCAAGAGACCCAGTACTTC
CASKRDSQETQYF
>TRBV6-2/TRBV6-3|18|NA|TRBJ2-6|few
TGTGCCAGCAGTTACTCGGTCAGGGGCAGCTCTGGGGCCAACGTCCTGACTTTC
CASSYSVRGSSGANVLTF
>TRBV9|15|NA|TRBJ1-3|few
TGTGCCAGCAGCGTAGATTCAGGCGGTGGAAACACCATATATTTT
CASSVDSGGGNTIYF
>TRBV9|14|NA|TRBJ1-1|NA
TGTGCCAGCAGCTCCGGGAATTTGAACACTGAAGCTTTCTTT
CASSSGNLNTEAFF
>TRBV10-3|16|TRBD2|TRBJ2-3|few
TGTGCCATCAGTGAAGCGGGGAAAAGGGGCACAGATACGCAGTATTTT
CAISEAGKRGTDTQYF
>TRBV10-3|12|NA|TRBJ1-1|NA
TGTGCCATCAGTGATTTGGACAGTGAAGCTTTCTTT
CAISDLDSEAFF
>TRBV7-2|14|TRBD1|TRBJ1-2|many
TGTGCCAGCAGCTTACCGGACAGGGTCTATGGCTACACCTTC
CASSLPDRVYGYTF
>TRBV7-8|15|NA|TRBJ1-1|many
TGTGCCAGCAGCTTACGGAATGACAAGAACACTGAAGCTTTCTTT
CASSLRNDKNTEAFF
>TRBV20-1|14|TRBD1|TRBJ1-4|NA
TGCAGTGCTAGGTTCAGGACAGGGGTTGAAAAACTGTTTTTT
CSARFRTGVEKLFF
>TRBV10-3|16|TRBD2|TRBJ2-1|few
TGTGCCATCAGTGATTCGGAGCGGGGGCGCCGCAATGAGCAGTTCTTC
CAISDSERGRRNEQFF
>TRBV5-1|14|NA|TRBJ1-2|many
TGCGCCAGCAGCTTCGGAGGGAGTCGAGATGGCTACACCTTC
CASSFGGSRDGYTF
>TRBV11-3|13|NA|TRBJ2-1|many
TGTGCCAGCCGCTCGTCGGCTTCGGGTGAGCAGTTCTTC
CASRSSASGEQFF
>TRBV12-3/TRBV12-4|18|NA|TRBJ1-4|many
TGTGCCAGCAGAAGGGGCATTTCCATGAGCCCAACTAATGAAAAACTGTTTTTT
CASRRGISMSPTNEKLFF
>TRBV3-1|14|TRBD1|TRBJ2-1|many
TGTGCCAGCAGCCTATCGGACAGGGGGAATGAGCAGTTCTTC
CASSLSDRGNEQFF
>TRBV14|17|TRBD1|TRBJ1-2|few
TGTGCCAGCAGCCAAGACCCAGGGGGCATATATGACTATGGCTACACCTTC
CASSQDPGGIYDYGYTF
>TRBV25-1|13|NA|TRBJ2-7|NA
TGTGCCAGCACTCCCGGACCTGTGTGGGAGCAGTACTTC
CASTPGPVWEQYF
>TRBV11-1|18|NA|TRBJ2-3|many
TGTGCCAGCAGCTTATCGAATGGACACCCCCCTAGCACAGATACGCAGTATTTT
CASSLSNGHPPSTDTQYF
>TRBV2|13|NA|TRBJ2-3|many
TGTGCCAGCGGGGGACCCGTCACAGATACGCAGTATTTT
CASGGPVTDTQYF
>TRBV2|14|NA|TRBJ1-2|many
TGTGCCAGCAGTGTCGGACAGACAAACTATGGCTACACCTTC
CASSVGQTNYGYTF
>TRBV2|18|NA|TRBJ1-5|many
TGTGCCAGCAGTGACCCGACAGGTACCGCAAATAGCAATCAGCCCCAGCATTTT
CASSDPTGTANSNQPQHF
>TRBV3-1|14|NA|TRBJ1-1|many
TGTGCCAGCAGCCAAGTCAGGGGAGACACTGAAGCTTTCTTT
CASSQVRGDTEAFF
>TRBV7-9|16|TRBD2|TRBJ2-2|many
TGTGCCAGCAGCCCCAGAGGTAGCGGGAGACCCGGGGAGCTGTTTTTT
CASSPRGSGRPGELFF
>TRBV3-1|15|NA|TRBJ2-7|many
TGTGCCAGCAGCCAGAAGCAAGGGTTGGGCTACGAGCAGTACTTC
CASSQKQGLGYEQYF